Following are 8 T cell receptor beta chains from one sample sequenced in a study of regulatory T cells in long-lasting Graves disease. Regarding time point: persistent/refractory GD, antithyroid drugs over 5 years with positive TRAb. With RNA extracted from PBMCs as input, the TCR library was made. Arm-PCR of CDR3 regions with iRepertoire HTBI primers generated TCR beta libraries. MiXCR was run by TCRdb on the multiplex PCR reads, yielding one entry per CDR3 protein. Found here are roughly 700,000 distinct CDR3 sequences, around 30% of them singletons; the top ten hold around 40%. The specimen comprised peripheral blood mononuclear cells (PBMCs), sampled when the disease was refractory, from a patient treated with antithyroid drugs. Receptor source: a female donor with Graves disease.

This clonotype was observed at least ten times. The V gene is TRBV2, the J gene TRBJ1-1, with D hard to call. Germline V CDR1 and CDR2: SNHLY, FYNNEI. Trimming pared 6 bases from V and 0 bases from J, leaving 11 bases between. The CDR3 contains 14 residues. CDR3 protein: CASRPGSMNTEAFF. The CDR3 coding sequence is TGTGCCAGCAGACCGGGATCTATGAACACTGAAGCTTTCTTT.

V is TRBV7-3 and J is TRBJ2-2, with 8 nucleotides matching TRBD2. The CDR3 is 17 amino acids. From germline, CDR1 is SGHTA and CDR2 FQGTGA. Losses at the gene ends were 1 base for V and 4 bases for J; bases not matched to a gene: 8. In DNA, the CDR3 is TGTGCCAGCAGCTTAAAACCAGCGGGAGTAATCACCGGGGAGCTGTTTTTT. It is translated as CASSLKPAGVITGELFF. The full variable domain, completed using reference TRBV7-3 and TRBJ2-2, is GAGVSQTPSNKVTEKGKYVELRCDPISGHTALYWYRQSLGQGPEFLIYFQGTGAADDSGLPNDRFFAVRPEGSVSTLKIQRTERGDSAVYLCASSLKPAGVITGELFFGEGSRLTVL.

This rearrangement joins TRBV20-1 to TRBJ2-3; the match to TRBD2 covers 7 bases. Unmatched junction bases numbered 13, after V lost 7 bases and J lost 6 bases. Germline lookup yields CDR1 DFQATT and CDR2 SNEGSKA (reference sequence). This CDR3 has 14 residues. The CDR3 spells CSELAPMNFDTQYF. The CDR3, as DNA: TGCAGTGAACTAGCGCCGATGAATTTCGATACGCAGTATTTT.

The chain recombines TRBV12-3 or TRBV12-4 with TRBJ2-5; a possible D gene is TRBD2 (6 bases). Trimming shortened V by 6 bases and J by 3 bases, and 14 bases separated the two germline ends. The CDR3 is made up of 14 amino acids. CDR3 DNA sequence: TGTGCCAGCAGCCATTGGTGGGAGGAAGAGACCCAGTACTTC. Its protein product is CASSHWWEEETQYF.

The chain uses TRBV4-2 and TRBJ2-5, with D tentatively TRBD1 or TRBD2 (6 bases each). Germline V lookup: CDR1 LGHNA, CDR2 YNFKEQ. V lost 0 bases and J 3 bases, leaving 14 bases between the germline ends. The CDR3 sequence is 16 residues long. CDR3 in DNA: TGTGCCAGCAGCCAAGATGGAGGGGGAGGAGAAGAGACCCAGTACTTC. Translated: CASSQDGGGGEETQYF.

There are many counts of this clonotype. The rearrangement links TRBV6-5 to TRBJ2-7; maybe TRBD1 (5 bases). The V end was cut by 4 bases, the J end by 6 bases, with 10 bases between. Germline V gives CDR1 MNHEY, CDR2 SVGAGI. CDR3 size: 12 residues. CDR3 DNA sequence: TGTGCCAGCAGTTCGCCGACAGTCGAGCAGTACTTC. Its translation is CASSSPTVEQYF.

CDR3 DNA: TGTGCCAGCAGTTCTATTACGGGTCGGGGGGGCCTTCCCTACGAGCAGTACTTC. Translated: CASSSITGRGGLPYEQYF. V usage is TRBV12-3 or TRBV12-4 and J usage is TRBJ2-7; 8 bases fit TRBD2. This CDR3 has 18 residues. J lost 2 bases, V lost 4 bases, and 16 bases had no gene match.

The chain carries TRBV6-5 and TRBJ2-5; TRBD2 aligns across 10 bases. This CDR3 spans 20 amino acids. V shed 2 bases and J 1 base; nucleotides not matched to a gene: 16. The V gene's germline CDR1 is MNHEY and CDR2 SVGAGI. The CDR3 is CASSYGGGEGLAIIQETQYF. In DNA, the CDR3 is TGTGCCAGCAGTTACGGGGGGGGAGAGGGACTAGCGATTATCCAAGAGACCCAGTACTTC.